A single sample is the source of the 27 T cell receptor beta chains below, sequenced in a study of cytomegalovirus exposure and HLA in healthy donors. Profiling relied on immunoSEQ multiplex PCR, and the TCRdb table lists in-frame clones only, not all of them. The sample records around 250,000 clones, roughly 89% being singletons. The specimen was PBMCs. These receptors were taken from a woman between 18 and 29 years old in good health and CMV-seronegative.

The chain employs TRBV19 and TRBJ1-2; perhaps TRBD1 as D (6 bases). Trimming stripped 3 bases from V and 4 bases from J, with 12 bases between. The length of the CDR3 is 14 residues. CDR1 and CDR2 from the germline V gene are LNHDA and SQIVND (reference sequence). The CDR3 region has the DNA TGTGCCAGTAGTATGCGGCAGGACAGCTATGGCTACACCTTC. It yields the protein CASSMRQDSYGYTF.

The J gene is TRBJ1-3, the V gene TRBV5-6, with 8 bases aligning to TRBD1. Germline V lookup: CDR1 SGHDT, CDR2 YYEEEE. Trimming cost V 4 bases and J 7 bases; bases outside gene matches: 7. The CDR3 length is 14 residues. This CDR3 is CASSPGQALNTIYF. CDR3 in DNA: TGTGCCAGCAGCCCGGGACAGGCGTTGAACACCATATATTTT. The entire variable domain, with the rest obtained from reference TRBV5-6 and TRBJ1-3, is as follows: DAGVTQSPTHLIKTRGQQVTLRCSPKSGHDTVSWYQQALGQGPQFIFQYYEEEERQRGNFPDRFSGHQFPNYSSELNVNALLLGDSALYLCASSPGQALNTIYFGEGSWLTVV.

The chain recombines TRBV9 with TRBJ2-2, with 12 bases that match TRBD2. Trimming removed 2 bases from V and 4 bases from J; junction bases left unmatched: 6. The V gene's germline CDR1 is SGDLS and CDR2 YYNGEE. This CDR3 has 17 amino acids. The chain's CDR3 is CASSVASGGAGTGELFF. In nucleotides, the CDR3 is TGTGCCAGCAGCGTGGCTAGCGGGGGGGCCGGCACCGGGGAGCTGTTTTTT.

CDR3 loop: CASSLAGQFSNYGYTF. The CDR3 bases are TGTGCCAGCAGCTTAGCTGGACAGTTTAGTAACTATGGCTACACCTTC. J is TRBJ1-2 and V is TRBV7-2; TRBD1 might be the D (6 bases). The CDR3 contains 16 residues. V dropped 0 bases and J dropped 1 base, with 12 bases sitting between them. The germline CDR1 and CDR2 sequences are SGHTA and FQGNSA.

The chain links TRBV27 to TRBJ1-2; 7 nucleotides line up with TRBD1. Germline V lookup: CDR1 MNHEY, CDR2 SMNVEV (reference sequence). V trimming: 4 bases; J trimming: 9 bases; junction bases outside the gene matches: 11. This CDR3 has 14 residues. CDR3 residues: CASSYLRDRESYTF. CDR3 nucleotide sequence: TGTGCCAGCAGTTATCTTAGAGACAGGGAGAGCTACACCTTC.

This rearrangement joins TRBV28 to TRBJ2-1; 7 bases align to TRBD1. The germline V gene encodes CDR1 MDHEN and CDR2 SYDVKM. J was trimmed by 8 bases and V by 5 bases; bases with no gene match: 15. The CDR3 length is 16 residues. The CDR3 loop is CASSTPQGIPWDEQFF. CDR3 nucleotides: TGTGCCAGCAGTACTCCACAGGGGATACCTTGGGATGAGCAGTTCTTC.

The J gene is TRBJ2-3, the V gene TRBV5-8, with D possibly TRBD2 on 6 matching bases. Germline CDR1 is SGHTS and CDR2 is YDEGEE. The CDR3 is 15 amino acids. Trimming removed 1 base at V and 6 bases at J, with 15 bases between. The CDR3 DNA is TGTGCCAGCAGCTTGCCTAGCGTTGGTGAGGATACGCAGTATTTT. It yields the protein CASSLPSVGEDTQYF.

The chain is built from TRBV9 and TRBJ2-7; TRBD1 might be the D (5 bases). Trimming cost V 3 bases and J 2 bases, with 12 bases left between them. The CDR3 spans 14 residues. Germline V gene data show CDR1 as SGDLS and CDR2 as YYNGEE. The CDR3 sequence is CASSAPTDTYEQYF. The CDR3 bases are TGTGCCAGCAGCGCCCCGACAGATACCTACGAGCAGTACTTC.

This rearrangement joins TRBV27 to TRBJ2-1; 7 positions agree with TRBD1. The J segment lost 4 bases and the V segment lost 0 bases, leaving 6 bases of the junction unmatched. Per the germline V gene, CDR1 is MNHEY and CDR2 is SMNVEV (reference sequence). The length of the CDR3 is 16 residues. CDR3 sequence reads: CASSLSEGGAYNEQFF. The DNA for the CDR3 is TGTGCCAGCAGTTTATCGGAAGGGGGCGCTTACAATGAGCAGTTCTTC.

The chain joins TRBV11-2 to TRBJ2-7; D may be TRBD2 (5 bases). The V end was cut by 4 bases, the J end by 0 bases, with 16 bases between. Germline CDR1 is SGHAT and CDR2 is FQNNGV. The CDR3 consists of 16 residues. CDR3 region: CASSSAVGVSSYEQYF. CDR3 nucleotide sequence: TGTGCCAGCAGCTCGGCCGTCGGGGTTAGCTCCTACGAGCAGTACTTC.

The chain links TRBV11-2 to TRBJ1-6, with 7 bases identical to TRBD1. Germline trimming cut 8 bases from V and 3 bases from J; bases unmatched to any gene: 4. In germline, CDR1 is SGHAT, CDR2 FQNNGV. This CDR3 has 14 amino acids. The CDR3 region is CASGNRGYNSPLHF. For the CDR3, the DNA is TGTGCCAGCGGCAACAGGGGCTATAATTCACCCCTCCACTTT.

The chain has TRBV7-6 and TRBJ1-6; D unresolved. The V end was cut by 1 base, the J end by 0 bases, with 7 bases between. Germline V gene data show CDR1 as SGHVS and CDR2 as FNYEAQ. The CDR3 runs 16 residues. The CDR3, as DNA: TGTGCCAGCAGCTTAGACAACCCCTCCTATAATTCACCCCTCCACTTT. Translated, it gives CASSLDNPSYNSPLHF.

This clone occurred once. DNA for the CDR3: TGTGCCAGCAGTTTACTTACAGGGTACGGAAACACCATATATTTT. It codes for CASSLLTGYGNTIYF. This chain connects TRBV28 to TRBJ1-3; tentatively, D is TRBD1 (6 bases). Trimming pared 2 bases from V and 4 bases from J, leaving 12 bases between. The CDR3 sequence is 15 residues long. The germline V gene has CDR1 MDHEN and CDR2 SYDVKM.

The chain combines TRBV6-5 with TRBJ2-7; 10 bases agree with TRBD1. Germline V gene lookup returns CDR1 MNHEY and CDR2 SVGAGI. The CDR3 is 15 amino acids. Trimming took 5 bases from V and 5 from J; bases not matched to a gene: 9. DNA of the CDR3: TGTGCCAGCAGTGCGGTCGGACAGGGGGTTCACGAGCAGTACTTC. Translated, it gives CASSAVGQGVHEQYF.

The rearrangement joins TRBV28 to TRBJ2-7; D is unclear. The V end lost 6 bases, the J end lost 3 bases, and 15 bases lay between the germline ends. The CDR3 covers 14 residues. Germline lookup yields CDR1 MDHEN and CDR2 SYDVKM. The CDR3, as DNA: TGTGCCAGCAGCCACCGGTCGCTGAACTACGAGCAGTACGTC. This codes for CASSHRSLNYEQYV.

The chain uses TRBV9 and TRBJ1-1; D might be TRBD1 (5 bases). CDR1 and CDR2 from the germline V gene are SGDLS and YYNGEE. V was pared by 4 bases and J by 3 bases, with 13 bases between. The CDR3 extends over 14 amino acids. The CDR3 loop is CASSPGGGDTEAFF. CDR3 bases: TGTGCCAGCAGCCCCGGCGGGGGGGACACTGAAGCTTTCTTT.

This rearrangement joins TRBV28 to TRBJ2-3; TRBD2 agrees at 9 bases. The germline gives CDR1 MDHEN, CDR2 SYDVKM. Losses at the gene ends were 7 bases for V and 7 bases for J; bases not matched to a gene: 9. This CDR3 is built from 14 residues. The CDR3 reads CASTLGGGANTQYF. In DNA form, the CDR3 reads TGTGCCAGCACCTTGGGCGGGGGGGCGAATACGCAGTATTTT.

This clone came up once. The genes are TRBV29-1 and TRBJ1-1; maybe TRBD1 (5 bases). This CDR3 contains 14 residues. CDR1 SQVTM and CDR2 ANQGSEA come from the germline V gene. Trimming took 6 bases from V and 6 from J, leaving 20 bases between them. The CDR3 nucleotides read TGCAGCGTCAACCATGGACAATCTAGGGCTGAAGCTTTCTTT. Amino acid sequence: CSVNHGQSRAEAFF.

The chain recombines TRBV9 with TRBJ2-7; 10 bases agree with TRBD1. From germline, CDR1 is SGDLS and CDR2 YYNGEE. CDR3 length equals 14 residues. The J segment lost 4 bases and the V segment lost 2 bases, leaving 3 bases of the junction unmatched. The CDR3 DNA is TGTGCCAGCAGCGTCGGGACAGGGGTTTACGAGCAGTACTTC. Encoded protein: CASSVGTGVYEQYF.

The chain joins TRBV29-1 to TRBJ2-7; 7 bases are shared with TRBD2. CDR3 length equals 14 residues. The ends lost 7 bases at V and 2 bases at J; junction bases unmatched: 11. Germline loops: CDR1 SQVTM, CDR2 ANQGSEA. The CDR3 loop reads CSAAGVAGPYEQYF. In nucleotides, the CDR3 is TGCAGCGCCGCGGGGGTCGCGGGGCCCTACGAGCAGTACTTC.

The chain is built from TRBV23-1 and TRBJ2-1; D gene uncertain. TRBV23-1 has ORF status, its function being uncertain. There are 13 residues in the CDR3. Deletions cut 1 base from V and 7 bases from J, with 8 bases between. The CDR3, as DNA: TGCGCCAGCAGTCAATGGAGAGGAAATGAGCAGTTCTTC. Translating gives CASSQWRGNEQFF.

The gene calls are TRBV5-1 and TRBJ1-4; 7 positions agree with TRBD1. The CDR3 consists of 14 residues. Unmatched junction bases numbered 4, after V lost 4 bases and J lost 4 bases. CDR1 and CDR2 (germline): SGHRS, YFSETQ. CDR3 amino acids: CASSGTDYNEKLFF. The CDR3 DNA follows: TGCGCCAGCAGCGGGACAGACTATAATGAAAAACTGTTTTTT.

This chain uses TRBV7-2 with TRBJ1-2, with 7 bases identical to TRBD1. Germline CDR1 reads SGHTA; CDR2 reads FQGNSA. Unmatched junction bases numbered 3, after V lost 2 bases and J lost 3 bases. The CDR3 runs to 14 residues. The CDR3 is CASSLFGTDYGYTF. Written as DNA, the CDR3 is TGTGCCAGCAGCTTATTCGGGACAGACTATGGCTACACCTTC.

The chain links TRBV7-9 to TRBJ1-6, with TRBD1 matching over 7 bases. Germline assignment: CDR1 SEHNR and CDR2 FQNEAQ (reference sequence). This CDR3 region has 14 residues. V dropped 7 bases and J dropped 8; count of bases not matched to a gene: 8. The CDR3 DNA follows: TGTGCCAGCACCCCGACAGGGAACGATTCACCCCTCCACTTT. Protein product: CASTPTGNDSPLHF.

The rearrangement links TRBV2 to TRBJ2-7; D ambiguous. Germline V gene sequence: CDR1 SNHLY, CDR2 FYNNEI. This CDR3 is 14 amino acids long. The V gene lost 7 bases and the J gene lost 3 bases, with 16 bases spanning the gap. CDR3 in DNA: TGTGCCAGCAACCCCCCTGGAAGGCACTACGAGCAGTACGTC. It specifies CASNPPGRHYEQYV.

The gene calls are TRBV28 and TRBJ1-1, with a possible D match to TRBD1 (6 bases). CDR1 is MDHEN, CDR2 SYDVKM, per germline. Trimming removed 1 base at V and 6 bases at J, with 15 bases between. This CDR3 is built from 15 residues. In DNA form, the CDR3 reads TGTGCCAGCAGTTTATACGGGGGGCGCCTTGCTGAAGCTTTCTTT. Protein product: CASSLYGGRLAEAFF.

The V call is TRBV7-9, the J call TRBJ2-5; TRBD1 is a possible D gene (6 bases). The CDR3 consists of 15 residues. The V end was cut by 2 bases, the J end by 1 base, with 11 bases between. The germline V gene encodes CDR1 SEHNR and CDR2 FQNEAQ (reference sequence). The CDR3 sequence: CASSLSTGIQETQYF. The CDR3 nucleotides are TGTGCCAGCAGCTTAAGCACAGGGATCCAAGAGACCCAGTACTTC.